The 5 T cell receptor beta chains listed next were all sequenced from one sample in a study of shared clonotypes between healthy human individuals. Clones were sequenced by immunoSEQ multiplex PCR, and TCRdb holds only the in-frame ones, with some missing. Found here are over 2 million clones, 85% to 95% of them singletons; the top ten hold 0.1% to 0.15%. The sample was naive CD4+ T cells sorted from blood. This sample's subset: CD45RA+ positively selected. Receptor source: a man between 18 and 35 years old in good health.

The chain recombines TRBV5-4 with TRBJ1-6, with 9 bases that match TRBD1. CDR1 is SGHNT, CDR2 YYREEE, per germline (reference sequence). This CDR3 has 17 residues. V dropped 2 bases and J dropped 6; count of bases not matched to a gene: 9. The chain's CDR3 is CASSLNWGQGGNSPLHF. The CDR3 DNA reads as TGTGCCAGCAGCTTAAATTGGGGACAGGGAGGTAATTCACCCCTCCACTTT.

The chain links TRBV11-2 to TRBJ1-4, with D tentatively TRBD1 (5 bases). CDR3 length: 15 amino acids. V lost 5 bases to trimming and J lost 5 bases, with 15 bases between them. Germline CDR1 is SGHAT and CDR2 is FQNNGV. CDR3 in amino acids: CASSNKGIMNEKLFF. The CDR3 DNA is TGTGCCAGCAGCAACAAGGGGATCATGAATGAAAAACTGTTTTTT.

This sequence joins TRBV18 and TRBJ2-7; 8 bases line up with TRBD2. With V trimmed by 0 bases and J by 0 bases, 7 bases remained unmatched. CDR1 and CDR2 (germline): KGHSH, LQKENI. The CDR3 length is 17 residues. The CDR3 reads CASSPPSTSGDSYEQYF. CDR3 in DNA: TGTGCCAGCTCACCACCTAGTACTAGCGGAGACTCCTACGAGCAGTACTTC.

The genes are TRBV6-5 and TRBJ1-2, with 7 bases aligning to TRBD1. Germline V gene sequence: CDR1 MNHEY, CDR2 SVGAGI. The CDR3 covers 14 residues. The V gene end was trimmed by 2 bases and the J gene end by 6 bases; junction bases not matched to a gene: 6. The DNA of the CDR3 is TGTGCCAGCAGTTACAGGGGGCGTATTGATGGCTACACCTTC. Amino acids: CASSYRGRIDGYTF.

About this clone: Within the sample, other DNA sequences also encode this same CDR3. V is TRBV6-5 and J is TRBJ2-7; 11 nucleotides line up with TRBD1. This CDR3 comprises 14 residues. Germline trimming cut 2 bases from V and 7 bases from J; bases unmatched to any gene: 4. Per germline, CDR1 MNHEY and CDR2 SVGAGI. The CDR3 spells CASSYGQGAREQYF. The CDR3 DNA reads TGTGCCAGCAGTTACGGACAGGGGGCGCGGGAGCAGTACTTC.